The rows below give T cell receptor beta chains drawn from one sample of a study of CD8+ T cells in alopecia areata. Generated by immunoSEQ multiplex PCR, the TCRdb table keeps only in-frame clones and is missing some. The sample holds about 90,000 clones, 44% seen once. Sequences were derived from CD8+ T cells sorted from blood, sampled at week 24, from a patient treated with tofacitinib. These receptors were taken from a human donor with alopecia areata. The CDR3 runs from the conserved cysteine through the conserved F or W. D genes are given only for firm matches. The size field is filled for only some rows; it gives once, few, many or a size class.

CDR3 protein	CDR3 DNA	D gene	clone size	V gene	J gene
CASMEGLGETQYF	TGTGCCAGCATGGAGGGACTAGGAGAGACCCAGTACTTC	TRBD2	few	TRBV25-1	TRBJ2-5
CASSVGRQGWNYGYTF	TGTGCCAGCAGTGTAGGCCGACAGGGTTGGAACTATGGCTACACCTTC	TRBD1	few	TRBV2	TRBJ1-2
CSVTDRVDQPQHF	TGCAGCGTTACAGACAGGGTTGATCAGCCCCAGCATTTT	TRBD1	NA	TRBV29-1	TRBJ1-5
CASSLAQRGKTNYGYTF	TGTGCCAGCAGCTTAGCGCAAAGAGGGAAGACTAACTATGGCTACACCTTC	NA	NA	TRBV7-9	TRBJ1-2
CAWKGQGDYEQYF	TGTGCCTGGAAGGGTCAGGGGGACTACGAGCAGTACTTC	TRBD1	NA	TRBV30	TRBJ2-7
CSATGDPYEQYF	TGCAGCGCCACAGGGGACCCCTACGAGCAGTACTTC	TRBD1	NA	TRBV29-1	TRBJ2-7
CASSSGTYGYTF	TGCGCCAGCAGCTCCGGGACCTATGGCTACACCTTC	NA	few	TRBV5-1	TRBJ1-2
CASSQDRGGPTDTQYF	TGCGCCAGCAGCCAAGACAGGGGAGGCCCCACAGATACGCAGTATTTT	NA	NA	TRBV4-1	TRBJ2-3
CASSYTGENTGELFF	TGTGCCAGCAGTTATACAGGGGAGAACACCGGGGAGCTGTTTTTT	TRBD1	NA	TRBV28	TRBJ2-2
CASKGPRGHGNTIYF	TGTGCCAGCAAGGGCCCCCGGGGGCACGGAAACACCATATATTTT	NA	NA	TRBV25-1	TRBJ1-3
CASTTHFSPNYGYTF	TGTGCCAGCACCACCCATTTTAGTCCTAACTATGGCTACACCTTC	NA	NA	TRBV5-4	TRBJ1-2
CSVLRYEAKSYNEQFF	TGCAGCGTGCTCCGCTATGAAGCGAAGTCCTACAATGAGCAGTTCTTC	NA	NA	TRBV29-1	TRBJ2-1
CASSPKIYYEQYF	TGTGCCAGCAGTCCAAAAATTTACTACGAGCAGTACTTC	NA	NA	TRBV6-1	TRBJ2-7
CASSLDHRGANYGYTF	TGTGCCAGCAGCTTAGATCATCGGGGGGCGAACTATGGCTACACCTTC	NA	many	TRBV7-8	TRBJ1-2
CASSRDPDDEQFF	TGTGCCAGCAGCCGAGACCCGGACGATGAGCAGTTCTTC	NA	NA	TRBV7-2	TRBJ2-1
CSVEAVVNEQFF	TGCAGCGTTGAAGCAGTAGTAAATGAGCAGTTCTTC	NA	many	TRBV29-1	TRBJ2-1
CASSGVDRAAEAFF	TGTGCCAGCAGCGGAGTAGACAGGGCTGCTGAAGCTTTCTTT	TRBD1	NA	TRBV5-6	TRBJ1-1
CASILRGSGASYEQYF	TGTGCCAGCATCCTACGAGGGAGCGGGGCTTCCTACGAGCAGTACTTC	TRBD2	NA	TRBV27	TRBJ2-7
CSVDILAGSTDTQYF	TGCAGCGTTGATATACTAGCGGGGAGCACAGATACGCAGTATTTT	TRBD2	NA	TRBV29-1	TRBJ2-3
CSAPGLVVFEQFF	TGCAGCGCTCCGGGACTAGTGGTTTTTGAGCAGTTCTTC	TRBD2	NA	TRBV29-1	TRBJ2-1
CAWSVSDHYEQYF	TGTGCCTGGAGTGTCTCGGACCACTACGAGCAGTACTTC	NA	NA	TRBV30	TRBJ2-7
CASSQASWTEAFF	TGTGCCAGCAGCCAAGCGAGTTGGACTGAAGCTTTCTTT	NA	NA	TRBV14	TRBJ1-1
CASTRTGANNEQFF	TGTGCCAGCACAAGGACAGGGGCCAACAATGAGCAGTTCTTC	TRBD1	NA	TRBV6-5	TRBJ2-1
CASSLGPGSNNEQFF	TGCGCCAGCAGCTTGGGTCCGGGATCAAACAATGAGCAGTTCTTC	NA	few	TRBV5-1	TRBJ2-1
CAWSLPGQGYTF	TGTGCCTGGAGCCTCCCAGGGCAAGGCTACACCTTC	NA	NA	TRBV30	TRBJ1-2
CADARGITGELFF	TGTGCAGATGCGAGGGGAATAACCGGGGAGCTGTTTTTT	NA	NA	TRBV2	TRBJ2-2
CASRLTATFDQYF	TGTGCCAGCAGATTGACAGCAACCTTTGATCAGTACTTC	NA	once	TRBV2	TRBJ2-7
CASSLVASSSYEQYF	TGTGCCAGCAGCTTAGTGGCCAGTTCCTCCTACGAGCAGTACTTC	NA	NA	TRBV7-6	TRBJ2-7
CASSSRSSYEQYF	TGTGCCAGCAGTTCAAGGAGCTCCTACGAGCAGTACTTC	NA	NA	TRBV7-2	TRBJ2-7
CAWSVGRASTYEQYF	TGTGCCTGGAGTGTGGGTCGGGCGAGTACCTACGAGCAGTACTTC	NA	few	TRBV30	TRBJ2-7
CSVNDRGGYTF	TGCAGCGTCAATGACAGGGGAGGCTACACCTTC	TRBD1	NA	TRBV29-1	TRBJ1-2
CASSPLLALQETQYF	TGTGCCAGCAGCCCTCTACTAGCGCTCCAAGAGACCCAGTACTTC	TRBD2	medium-sized	TRBV14	TRBJ2-5
CASSYGRVGYNEQFF	TGTGCCAGCAGTTACGGACGGGTAGGCTACAATGAGCAGTTCTTC	NA	NA	TRBV6-5	TRBJ2-1
CASSGARDGNEQFF	TGTGCCAGCAGCGGAGCCCGGGATGGGAATGAGCAGTTCTTC	NA	NA	TRBV9	TRBJ2-1
CASSVSGTGRAWEQYF	TGTGCCAGCAGCGTCTCAGGGACAGGGCGAGCTTGGGAGCAGTACTTC	TRBD1	NA	TRBV13	TRBJ2-7
CSVPSGICTDTQYF	TGCAGCGTTCCTAGCGGGATATGCACAGATACGCAGTATTTT	TRBD2	NA	TRBV29-1	TRBJ2-3
CSVGSTTDYEQYF	TGCAGCGTGGGTTCAACGACAGATTACGAGCAGTACTTC	NA	NA	TRBV29-1	TRBJ2-7
CASSQSGRAIDTQYF	TGCGCCAGCAGCCAGAGCGGGAGGGCGATAGATACGCAGTATTTT	TRBD2	NA	TRBV4-1	TRBJ2-3
CASTLSWEGDVYGYTF	TGTGCCAGTACTCTCAGCTGGGAAGGGGACGTCTATGGCTACACCTTC	NA	NA	TRBV19	TRBJ1-2
CASSPTVPLWPQHF	TGTGCCAGCAGTCCGACAGTGCCCCTTTGGCCCCAGCATTTT	NA	NA	TRBV27	TRBJ1-5
CSAYGGAPYEQYF	TGCAGCGCCTACGGGGGAGCACCCTACGAGCAGTACTTC	NA	few	TRBV29-1	TRBJ2-7
CASRNRDKETQYF	TGTGCCAGCAGGAACAGGGATAAAGAGACCCAGTACTTC	NA	few	TRBV7-9	TRBJ2-5
CASSEAFRLAENTGELFF	TGTGCCAGCAGTGAAGCCTTCAGACTAGCTGAAAACACCGGGGAGCTGTTTTTT	TRBD2	NA	TRBV2	TRBJ2-2
CASSAPARNTIYF	TGTGCCAGCAGTGCCCCCGCCCGAAACACCATATATTTT	NA	few	TRBV9	TRBJ1-3
CATSRVSGNTIYF	TGTGCCACCAGCAGGGTCTCTGGAAACACCATATATTTT	NA	NA	TRBV15	TRBJ1-3
CASSQDPSGAIETQYF	TGCGCCAGCAGCCAAGATCCATCAGGGGCGATAGAGACCCAGTACTTC	NA	NA	TRBV4-3	TRBJ2-5
CASSVAAGGLSYEQYF	TGTGCCAGCAGCGTAGCTGCGGGAGGCCTCTCCTACGAGCAGTACTTC	TRBD2	NA	TRBV9	TRBJ2-7
CASSLWDGPYNEQFF	TGTGCCAGCAGCTTGTGGGACGGACCCTACAATGAGCAGTTCTTC	NA	NA	TRBV5-4	TRBJ2-1
CASSVFSTATYEQYF	TGTGCCAGCAGCGTATTCTCAACGGCAACGTACGAGCAGTACTTC	NA	NA	TRBV9	TRBJ2-7
CASSSRAGSTDTQYF	TGTGCCAGCAGTTCCAGGGCTGGAAGCACAGATACGCAGTATTTT	NA	NA	TRBV2	TRBJ2-3
CASSEVGGRSQETQYF	TGTGCCAGCAGTGAAGTTGGCGGGCGATCCCAAGAGACCCAGTACTTC	NA	few	TRBV2	TRBJ2-5
CASSVRGLNYGYTF	TGCGCCAGCAGCGTGCGGGGGCTAAACTATGGCTACACCTTC	NA	once	TRBV5-1	TRBJ1-2